This entry lists 25 T cell receptor beta chains sequenced from one sample in a study of blood T cell repertoires in COVID-19. TCRdb's table, derived via immunoSEQ multiplex PCR, lists solely in-frame clones and lacks some. The table lists 120,000 to 150,000 clones, 84% of them singletons, with 35% to 40% in the top ten. The material sequenced was peripheral blood. These receptors originate from a human donor in a cohort sampled during active COVID-19.

Written as DNA, the CDR3 is TGTGCCAGCAAGCCGGGCGGGCGGCGCAATCAGCCCCAGCATTTT. Its translation: CASKPGGRRNQPQHF. This chain uses TRBV28 with TRBJ1-5, with unresolved D. Trimming removed 7 bases from V and 2 bases from J, with 15 bases in between. The length of the CDR3 is 15 residues. Germline V lookup: CDR1 MDHEN, CDR2 SYDVKM.

V gene TRBV19 combines with J gene TRBJ1-5; 8 bases align to TRBD1. J was trimmed by 0 bases and V by 7 bases; bases with no gene match: 5. CDR1 LNHDA and CDR2 SQIVND come from the germline V gene (reference sequence). The CDR3 sequence is 15 residues long. CDR3 amino acids: CASTLTGVSNQPQHF. The CDR3 nucleotides read TGTGCCAGTACCTTGACAGGGGTTAGCAATCAGCCCCAGCATTTT.

The CDR3 protein is CASSPRTGGKDYEQYF. The CDR3, as DNA: TGTGCCAGCAGTCCAAGGACAGGGGGTAAGGACTACGAGCAGTACTTC. The rearrangement uses TRBV27 and TRBJ2-7, with 10 nucleotides matching TRBD1. Germline lookup yields CDR1 MNHEY and CDR2 SMNVEV (reference sequence). V was clipped by 5 bases and J by 3 bases; unmatched bases: 10. The CDR3 length is 16 residues.

V and J are TRBV7-2 and TRBJ2-3; tentative D call: TRBD2 (7 bases). Trimming took 9 bases from V and 6 from J, leaving 16 bases between them. Germline V lookup: CDR1 SGHTA, CDR2 FQGNSA. This CDR3 is 13 amino acids long. This CDR3 reads CASRAGARDTQYF. CDR3 coding DNA: TGTGCCAGTAGGGCGGGGGCAAGGGATACGCAGTATTTT.

The CDR3 region is CATSGRGPGDTQYF. CDR3 DNA sequence: TGTGCCACCAGCGGTAGGGGGCCGGGCGATACGCAGTATTTT. The chain has TRBV24-1 and TRBJ2-3; TRBD1 agrees at 7 bases. Germline CDR1 is KGHDR and CDR2 is SFDVKD. This CDR3 has 14 residues. J lost 6 bases, V lost 7 bases, and 9 bases had no gene match.

The chain joins TRBV30 to TRBJ1-5, with D perhaps matching TRBD1 (6 bases). CDR1 and CDR2 (germline): GTSNPN, SVGIG (reference sequence). The CDR3 sequence is 15 residues long. V gave up 3 bases and J gave up 3 bases, with 15 bases separating them. CDR3 sequence: CAWREQGWSNQPQHF. CDR3 coding DNA: TGTGCCTGGAGGGAACAGGGTTGGTCCAATCAGCCCCAGCATTTT. The variable domain in full, completed from reference TRBV30 and TRBJ1-5, reads SQTIHQWPATLVQPVGSPLSLECTVEGTSNPNLYWYRQAAGRGLQLLFYSVGIGQISSEVPQNLSASRPQDRQFILSSKKLLLSDSGFYLCAWREQGWSNQPQHFGDGTRLSIL.

The chain combines TRBV18 with TRBJ1-2, with 9 bases that match TRBD1. V shed 3 bases and J 7 bases; nucleotides not matched to a gene: 9. The CDR3 runs to 15 residues. Germline-derived CDR1 and CDR2 are KGHSH and LQKENI. Here the CDR3 DNA reads TGTGCCAGCTCACCTCGTACAGGGGGCGAAGGTGGCTACACCTTC. Protein: CASSPRTGGEGGYTF.

The chain is built from TRBV25-1 and TRBJ1-1; no reliable D call. The CDR3 is 16 amino acids. V gave up 10 bases and J gave up 4 bases, with 25 bases separating them. In germline, CDR1 is MGHDK, CDR2 SYGVNS. The CDR3: CATPPEVSPFRTEAFF. The CDR3 DNA is TGTGCCACCCCCCCCGAGGTCAGCCCCTTCCGCACTGAAGCTTTCTTT.

The CDR3 loop reads CASNLAGSGAYNEQFF. Here the CDR3 DNA reads TGTGCCAGCAACCTCGCGGGTAGCGGGGCCTACAATGAGCAGTTCTTC. V gene TRBV7-2 combines with J gene TRBJ2-1; TRBD2 matches at 8 bases. Per germline, CDR1 SGHTA and CDR2 FQGNSA. V shed 7 bases, J shed 2 bases, and the junction held 10 bases outside the gene matches. The CDR3 spans 16 residues.

The sample holds one count of this clone. This chain connects TRBV6-5 to TRBJ2-7, with D perhaps matching TRBD2 (6 bases). This CDR3 spans 14 amino acids. The V gene lost 5 bases and the J gene lost 2 bases, with 13 bases spanning the gap. The V gene's germline CDR1 is MNHEY and CDR2 SVGAGI. The CDR3 here is CASSLGGLAYEQYF. The CDR3 DNA follows: TGTGCCAGCAGTCTCGGGGGACTTGCCTACGAGCAGTACTTC.

The chain is built from TRBV30 and TRBJ2-5; 10 bases match TRBD2. J lost 4 bases, V lost 0 bases, and 2 bases had no gene match. This CDR3 comprises 14 residues. Germline V gene sequence: CDR1 GTSNPN, CDR2 SVGIG (reference sequence). This chain's CDR3 is CAWSVAGGGETQYF. The CDR3 bases are TGTGCCTGGAGTGTAGCGGGGGGGGGAGAGACCCAGTACTTC.

This clone was observed many times. The V gene is TRBV7-6, the J gene TRBJ2-1, with 12 nucleotides matching TRBD2. Germline V CDR1 and CDR2: SGHVS, FNYEAQ. The ends lost 3 bases at V and 6 bases at J; junction bases unmatched: 6. The CDR3 runs 16 residues. In nucleotides, the CDR3 is TGTGCCAGCAGCTTCCCCGGGACTAGCGGGTCCAATGAGCAGTTCTTC. It translates to CASSFPGTSGSNEQFF.

The J gene is TRBJ2-6, the V gene TRBV5-1; 8 bases line up with TRBD1. V trimming: 4 bases; J trimming: 2 bases; junction bases outside the gene matches: 8. The CDR3 consists of 17 residues. Per germline, CDR1 SGHRS and CDR2 YFSETQ. The CDR3: CASSPRTGYTGANVLTF. CDR3 sequence (DNA): TGCGCCAGCAGCCCAAGGACAGGGTACACTGGGGCCAACGTCCTGACTTTC.

This clone appeared once. The V gene is TRBV4-3, the J gene TRBJ1-2; D uncertain. The V and J ends lost 0 bases and 14 bases respectively, with 13 bases between them. CDR3 length equals 12 residues. CDR1 LGHNA and CDR2 YSLEER come from the germline V gene. CDR3 DNA sequence: TGCGCCAGCAGCCAAGAAGGCGGAGGAAGGACCTTC. This encodes CASSQEGGGRTF.

The gene calls are TRBV5-4 and TRBJ1-6; 7 positions match TRBD1. The germline V gene encodes CDR1 SGHNT and CDR2 YYREEE (reference sequence). The V and J ends lost 5 bases and 8 bases, in that order; junction bases with no gene match: 10. This CDR3 is 15 amino acids long. The CDR3, as DNA: TGTGCCAGCAGTATAAGACAGGGCTTGGATTCACCCCTCCACTTT. Translating gives CASSIRQGLDSPLHF. Full variable domain (outside the CDR3, taken from reference TRBV5-4 and TRBJ1-6): ETGVTQSPTHLIKTRGQQVTLRCSSQSGHNTVSWYQQALGQGPQFIFQYYREEENGRGNFPPRFSGLQFPNYSSELNVNALELDDSALYLCASSIRQGLDSPLHFGNGTRLTVT.

The gene calls are TRBV19 and TRBJ1-5, with 7 bases fitting TRBD1. Germline CDR1 and CDR2: LNHDA and SQIVND (reference sequence). This CDR3 comprises 16 residues. With V trimmed by 1 base and J by 2 bases, 5 bases remained unmatched. This CDR3 reads CASSIGRGLGNQPQHF. The CDR3 DNA sequence: TGTGCCAGTAGTATAGGTAGGGGGCTCGGCAATCAGCCCCAGCATTTT.

This chain links TRBV6-5 with TRBJ1-1; unclear D gene. This CDR3 contains 15 residues. Germline values: CDR1 MNHEY, CDR2 SVGAGI. V lost 2 bases, J lost 0 bases, and 10 bases lay in between. CDR3 amino acids: CASSYQVSMNTEAFF. DNA of the CDR3: TGTGCCAGCAGTTACCAGGTCTCGATGAACACTGAAGCTTTCTTT.

V gene TRBV5-1 combines with J gene TRBJ2-3; 10 positions match TRBD2. V lost 3 bases, J lost 1 base, and 5 bases stayed unmatched. CDR1 and CDR2 (germline): SGHRS, YFSETQ. The CDR3 spans 16 residues. The CDR3 reads CASSYNLAGGTDTQYF. As DNA, the CDR3 is TGCGCCAGCAGCTATAATCTAGCGGGGGGCACAGATACGCAGTATTTT.

The chain links TRBV3-1 (or the pseudogene TRBV3-2) to TRBJ2-5; D gene uncertain. Germline CDR1 and CDR2: LGHDT and YNNKEL (reference sequence). There are 15 residues in the CDR3. V was clipped by 5 bases and J by 2 bases, with 15 bases between them. CDR3 DNA sequence: TGTGCCAGCAGCTCCCGGATGACTCGACAAGAGACCCAGTACTTC. Its translation is CASSSRMTRQETQYF.

The gene calls are TRBV5-4 and TRBJ1-2, with 8 bases aligning to TRBD1. The CDR3 runs 14 residues. Germline CDR1 and CDR2: SGHNT and YYREEE (reference sequence). J lost 4 bases, V lost 4 bases, and 6 bases had no gene match. In DNA form, the CDR3 reads TGTGCCAGCAGCCAGGACAGGGTTGGCTATGGCTACACCTTC. Amino acid sequence: CASSQDRVGYGYTF.

This chain joins TRBV9 and TRBJ2-1; 7 bases match TRBD1. With 6 bases clipped from V and 0 bases from J, the junction kept 9 bases outside the gene matches. This CDR3 has 16 amino acids. Germline lookup yields CDR1 SGDLS and CDR2 YYNGEE. The CDR3 loop is CASTGRGLSSYNEQFF. As DNA, the CDR3 is TGTGCCAGCACGGGCAGGGGGTTAAGCTCCTACAATGAGCAGTTCTTC.

The rearrangement joins TRBV11-3 to TRBJ1-6; unclear D gene. The CDR3 has 15 residues. Germline CDR1 SGHNT, CDR2 YENEEA. Trimming pared 5 bases from V and 7 bases from J, leaving 15 bases between. Written as DNA, the CDR3 is TGTGCCAGCAGCGGACCGGGCCGAGGGAATTCACCCCTCCACTTT. Its protein is CASSGPGRGNSPLHF.

The chain uses TRBV7-2 and TRBJ2-5; D remains unclear. Germline-derived CDR1 and CDR2 are SGHTA and FQGNSA. The ends were cut back, 1 base at V and 4 bases at J, with 13 bases in the middle. The CDR3 contains 15 residues. DNA of the CDR3: TGTGCCAGCAGCTTAGTACGTGGGCTGGGAGAGACCCAGTACTTC. Translating it yields CASSLVRGLGETQYF.

The rearrangement links TRBV3-1 (or the pseudogene TRBV3-2) to TRBJ2-7, with D perhaps TRBD1 (5 bases). There are 13 residues in the CDR3. The germline gives CDR1 LGHDT, CDR2 YNNKEL (reference sequence). Trimming stripped 4 bases from V and 2 bases from J, with 9 bases between. The chain's CDR3 is CASSLGVPYEQYF. CDR3 sequence (DNA): TGTGCCAGCAGCCTAGGGGTCCCCTACGAGCAGTACTTC.

This clone appeared a single time. The chain employs TRBV7-2 and TRBJ2-1; TRBD1 matches at 8 bases. This CDR3 spans 16 amino acids. The V gene end was trimmed by 5 bases and the J gene end by 7 bases; junction bases not matched to a gene: 13. CDR1 is SGHTA and CDR2 is FQGNSA in the germline V gene. CDR3 amino acids: CASSPSARTGSNEQFF. In DNA form, the CDR3 reads TGTGCCAGCAGCCCCTCGGCCCGGACAGGGTCAAATGAGCAGTTCTTC.